The entry below gives a single T cell receptor (beta chain) sequence along with its context. Antigen unknown. V was cut by 0 bases and J by 5 bases, with 9 bases left in between. Germline V gives CDR1 SGHRS, CDR2 YFSETQ. The CDR3 is made up of 14 amino acids. This record belongs to a study of T cells after yellow fever vaccination. A universal primer site and UMIs were added as TCR cDNA was made by 5'RACE template switching. Using its own MiXCR run on the 5' RACE reads, TCRdb lists one record per CDR3 protein. Of about 400,000 distinct CDR3 sequences listed, roughly 12% are singletons. Study results and caveats: There was a possibility that FACS-sorted repertoires contained abundant clonotypes contaminating from the bulk population. A large majority of primary-vaccination clones showed up again after the booster (96% CD4, 75% to 90% CD8).

This clonotype originated in a man aged 18 to 29 who received the YFV17D yellow fever vaccine. The rearrangement links TRBV5-1 to TRBJ2-4; a possible D gene is TRBD2 (6 bases). The specimen was PBMCs, collected on the day of the first yellow fever vaccination. CDR3 sequence: CASSLASGENIQYF. The CDR3 bases are TGCGCCAGCAGCTTGGCGTCGGGGGAAAACATTCAGTACTTC.